This TCR beta chain originates from a study of control samples from healthy donors and cancer patients. The data were produced by immunoSEQ multiplex PCR, yet TCRdb's version contains in-frame clones alone and is incomplete. The sample has 100,000 to 150,000 clones, almost 95% seen once. Trimming removed 2 bases from V and 5 bases from J, with 10 bases in between. Germline V CDR1 and CDR2: MNHEY, SVGEGT. This CDR3 comprises 13 residues. The sequenced material came from PBMCs. V and J are TRBV6-2 or TRBV6-3 and TRBJ2-7; no clear D. This receptor was obtained from an older man with head and neck cancer. CDR3 protein: CASSYVEIDEQYF. The CDR3 DNA sequence: TGTGCCAGCAGTTACGTAGAAATCGACGAGCAGTACTTC.